This TCR beta chain derives from a study of CD8 T cells in ankylosing spondylitis. Study-level findings and limits: Disease-linked clones were found to be CD8+ and relatively rare in peripheral blood. Blood from ankylosing spondylitis patients appeared to carry a characteristic roughly 8-variant TCR beta motif.

Preparation of TCR beta libraries was done by quantitative 5'-RACE with molecular barcodes. TCRdb processed the 5' RACE reads anew with MiXCR; each CDR3 protein has one entry. The data contain more than 300,000 distinct CDR3 sequences, 8% of them singletons. This clonotype was seen only a few times. Its antigen remains unknown. The CDR3 has 15 residues. CDR1 and CDR2 (germline): SGHRS, YFSETQ. Losses at the gene ends were 4 bases for V and 1 base for J; bases not matched to a gene: 6. The sequenced sample consisted of blood, either unsorted or a sorted T cell fraction (not recorded which). The rearrangement links TRBV5-1 to TRBJ2-7; 9 bases fit TRBD1. The receptor was isolated from a male donor with ankylosing spondylitis. The CDR3 DNA follows: TGCGCCAGCAGCGGGACCGGGACAGGGTCCTACGAGCAGTACTTC. Its translation: CASSGTGTGSYEQYF.